This TCR beta chain was captured in a study of T cell repertoires in cytomegalovirus infection. Looking at the study overall: Carrying CMV and the relevant HLA type showed in public TCR beta signatures. Overall study results and limits: There were HLA-C-restricted CMV-specific TCR beta clonotypes dominating the ex vivo response. Based on cumulative public TCR beta family frequency, carriers of CMV plus the relevant HLA were identified.

This clonotype was seen only a few times. Its antigen remains unidentified. In germline, CDR1 is MGHRA, CDR2 YSYEKL. Trimming took 2 bases from V and 1 from J, leaving 14 bases between them. The CDR3 sequence is 16 residues long. TCRdb called the reads again in MiXCR, with one record for every CDR3 protein. The data contain roughly 180,000 distinct CDR3 sequences, roughly 15% of them seen just once; the ten biggest clones take up about 25%. The receptor was isolated from a human donor in good health (CMV status not recorded). Some clones in this sample may be carry-over from other donors' samples. Specimen: CD8+ T cells from PBMCs. The chain is built from TRBV4-1 and TRBJ2-5, with D possibly matching TRBD2 (5 bases). Here the CDR3 reads CASSQPGGGFQETQYF. The CDR3 nucleotides are TGCGCCAGCAGCCAACCCGGAGGTGGCTTCCAAGAGACCCAGTACTTC.